The clone carrying this TCR beta chain came up many times. The CDR3 regions of TCR beta were amplified from RNA transcripts. TCR CDR3 underwent first-round RT-PCR with the HTBI primer set. TCRdb redid the calling of the multiplex PCR reads with MiXCR, one entry per CDR3 protein. The data contain over 450,000 distinct CDR3 sequences, around 15% of them singletons. Exclusions: uncontrolled infection, other autoimmune disease, pregnancy, lactation. Clinical symptoms, serum thyroxine and TRAb, thyroid ultrasound and orbital computed tomography together formed the diagnostic basis. The PBMCs were taken from around 9 ml of fresh peripheral blood. The data belong to a study of T cells in Graves' hyperthyroidism and ophthalmopathy. Trimming removed 4 bases from V and 7 bases from J, with 14 bases in between. CDR3 length: 14 amino acids. In germline, CDR1 is SEHNR, CDR2 FQNEAQ (reference sequence).

Sequenced material: blood. This clonotype originated in a woman under 30 with Graves' hyperthyroidism. This chain links TRBV7-9 with TRBJ2-1; D is uncertain. CDR3 DNA: TGTGCCAGCAGCTCCTCGGCGGCTAGAAATGAGCAGTTCTTC. This translates into CASSSSAARNEQFF.